This T cell receptor beta chain was sequenced for a study of CD8+ T cells in alopecia areata. Study-level background: Tofacitinib treatment spanned 6 to 18 months, with 6 months off drug afterward. Treated patients received severity scores based on the percentage of scalp area affected.

Points on this clone: Its matching antigen is unknown.

Per the germline V gene, CDR1 is SQVTM and CDR2 is ANQGSEA. V lost 7 bases and J lost 2, with 8 bases in between. This CDR3 region has 11 residues. Study observations and caveats: For lesional scalp, especially alopecia totalis/universalis, clonality was higher than in normal scalp. Tofacitinib significantly lowered scalp clonality and expanded CD8+ clones among the top 100.

Sequencing relied on a cDNA template that was reverse transcribed from extracted RNA. Produced via immunoSEQ multiplex PCR; TCRdb's table is partial and in-frame only. The sample includes 200,000 to 250,000 clones, more than 60% seen only once; the top ten take 1% to 1.5%. The sample's treatment: oral pan-JAK inhibitor, 5-10 mg twice daily. V is TRBV29-1 and J is TRBJ1-1; D not resolved. The sample consisted of CD4+ T cells sorted from blood, taken between weeks 43 and 45, from a patient treated with tofacitinib. The sequence derives from a human donor with alopecia areata. This chain's CDR3 is CSGGTNTEAFF. The CDR3 DNA is TGCAGCGGTGGAACCAACACTGAAGCTTTCTTT.